This T cell receptor (beta chain) was profiled in a study of regulatory dendritic cells for organ transplantation (dated by TCRdb to the late 2010s). Background for the entire study: Sorted naive and memory CD4+ and CD8+ T cells had their TCRbeta repertoires sequenced both before and after allostimulation with either regulatory or mature dendritic cells. Study-wide conclusions, independent of this receptor: Naive CD4+ and CD8+ T cells showed highly diverse repertoires, whereas memory cells were less diverse and memory CD8+ cells were the most oligoclonal. Of the resting subsets, the one holding the most alloreactive TCR clonotypes was memory CD8+ T cells. Only a couple of subjects were sequenced, and the authors noted considerable between-individual heterogeneity in the alloreactive memory CD8+ T cell pool. Allostimulation expanded memory CD8+ clones in both subjects, but regulatory dendritic cells appeared to induce more limited expansion than mature dendritic cells.

In regard to this clone: It lacks a known antigen. No much larger clone is present one base from it, and per-base qualities are unavailable.

Naive T cells were sorted as CD45RA+ and memory T cells as CD45RO+ CD4+ or CD8+ cells by FACS. A couple of healthy control subjects provided the T cells used for TCR sequencing. For the mixed lymphocyte reactions, sorted T cell subsets left unstimulated acted as baseline controls. Genomic DNA was extracted with the Qiagen DNeasy Blood & Tissue Kit. TCRbeta CDR3 regions were amplified by multiplexed two-step PCR using Vbeta-specific forward primers and Jbeta-specific reverse primers. Through the immunoSEQ service, the TCRbeta libraries were run on an Illumina instrument for sequencing. The paper's data handling went like this. IMGT annotation was used to assign V, D and J genes, and synthetic CDR3 analogues were used to correct the counts for multiplex PCR bias. In the immunoSEQ Analyzer, repertoire clonality was calculated as one minus normalized Shannon entropy. Fisher's exact test with Benjamini-Hochberg false discovery rate control was used to define clonal expansion, with two-tailed P<0.01. The table comes from immuneACCESS by way of TCRdb, which keeps in-frame sequences with V and J called. Part of the clones is missing from these tables; in studies checked, under half for an unresolved V gene and the rest for unknown reasons. V, J and clone size are those of that table, while D and trimming were read from the DNA. The table for this sample lists 25,000 to 30,000 clones; nearly 80% of them were counted only once. The top ten clonotypes cover roughly 2.2% of the sample.

The clonotype comes from a human donor in good health. Sequenced material: memory CD4+ T cells from blood. Per the publication, the cell subset or site label means: CD45RO+ memory T cells.

In nucleotides, the sequence is TGTGCCAGCTCACCAGTCGGACAGGGCAGCTACGAGCAGTACTTC. Its protein product is CASSPVGQGSYEQYF. The V and J segments used are TRBV18 and TRBJ2-7; the central 8 bases match TRBD1. Inclusive of the bounding cysteine and phenylalanine, the CDR3 is 15 residues long. Of all the DNA, just the CDR3 is kept, 45 bases in frame from base 1. The germline V gene specifies KGHSH as CDR1 and LQKENI as CDR2. Trimmed from V: 2 bases; trimmed from J: 3 bases; junction bases lacking a gene match: 6. Reference TRBV18 and TRBJ2-7 genes cover what lies past the CDR3, so the full variable domain is NAGVMQNPRHLVRRRGQEARLRCSPMKGHSHVYWYRQLPEEGLKFMVYLQKENIIDESGMPKERFSAEFPKEGPSILRIQQVVRGDSAAYFCASSPVGQGSYEQYFGPGTRLTVT.